This T cell receptor (beta chain) was recorded in a study of a mutant IDH1 vaccine in newly diagnosed glioma. Study-wide findings and caveats: In 85% to 95% of patients, immune responses induced by the vaccine occurred. The authors found pseudoprogression apparently unrelated to changes in top peripheral T cell clonotypes.

Sequencing was performed with immunoSEQ multiplex PCR; in TCRdb, only in-frame clones are kept and a portion is missing. The table shows 85,000 to 100,000 clones, with 83% occurring only once. Comments on this clone: No antigen is known for it.

The time point: baseline, week 1 (first vaccination visit). Noted treatment: pre-vaccination baseline after standard-of-care therapy. Patients carried new grade 3 or 4 IDH1-mutant astrocytomas lacking nuclear ATRX. CDR1 and CDR2 from the germline V gene are KGHSH and LQKENI. The CDR3 is 13 amino acids. The V gene lost 6 bases and the J gene lost 1 base, with 7 bases spanning the gap. V gene TRBV18 combines with J gene TRBJ1-5; D possibly corresponds to TRBD1 (6 bases). The TCR originated in a woman aged 45-65 years with glioma. The sample was PBMCs, taken from a glioma patient treated with radiotherapy, temozolomide or both. CDR3 in DNA: TGTGCCAGCTCGGACAGCAGCAATCAGCCCCAGCATTTT. It encodes CASSDSSNQPQHF.